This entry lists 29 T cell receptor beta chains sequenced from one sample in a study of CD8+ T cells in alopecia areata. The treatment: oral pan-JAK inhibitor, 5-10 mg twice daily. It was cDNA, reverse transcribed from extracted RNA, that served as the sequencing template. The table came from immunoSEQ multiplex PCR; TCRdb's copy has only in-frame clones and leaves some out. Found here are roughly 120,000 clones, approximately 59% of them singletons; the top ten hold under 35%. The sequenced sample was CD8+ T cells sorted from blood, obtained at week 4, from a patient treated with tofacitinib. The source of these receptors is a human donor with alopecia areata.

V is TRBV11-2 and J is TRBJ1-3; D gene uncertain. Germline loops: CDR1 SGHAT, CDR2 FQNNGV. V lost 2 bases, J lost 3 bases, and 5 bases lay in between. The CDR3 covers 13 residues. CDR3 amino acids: CASSLSHGNTIYF. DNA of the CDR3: TGTGCCAGCAGCTTATCACATGGAAACACCATATATTTT.

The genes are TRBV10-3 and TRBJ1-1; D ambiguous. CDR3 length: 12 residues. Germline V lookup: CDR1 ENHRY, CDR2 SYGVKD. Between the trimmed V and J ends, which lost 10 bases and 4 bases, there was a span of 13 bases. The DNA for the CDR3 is TGTGCCAGCCGACTGGGGAGCACTGAAGCTTTCTTT. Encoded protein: CASRLGSTEAFF.

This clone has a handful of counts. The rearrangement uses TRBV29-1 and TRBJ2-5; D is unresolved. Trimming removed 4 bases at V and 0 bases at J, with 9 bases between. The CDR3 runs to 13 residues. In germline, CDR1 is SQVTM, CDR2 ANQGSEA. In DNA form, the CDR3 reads TGCAGCGTTGTCCTAGAGAACCAAGAGACCCAGTACTTC. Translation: CSVVLENQETQYF.

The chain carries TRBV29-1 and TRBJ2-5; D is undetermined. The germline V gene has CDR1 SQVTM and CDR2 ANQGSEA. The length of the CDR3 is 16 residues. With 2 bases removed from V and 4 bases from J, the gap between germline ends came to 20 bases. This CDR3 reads CSVELPATTPGETQYF. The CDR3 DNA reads TGCAGCGTTGAATTGCCGGCTACGACCCCAGGAGAGACCCAGTACTTC.

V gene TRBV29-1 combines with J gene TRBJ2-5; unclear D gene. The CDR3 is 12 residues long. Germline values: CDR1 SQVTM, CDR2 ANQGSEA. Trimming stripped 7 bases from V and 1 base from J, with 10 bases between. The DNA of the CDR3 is TGCAGCGAGTCAGATTTCCAAGAGACCCAGTACTTC. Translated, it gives CSESDFQETQYF.

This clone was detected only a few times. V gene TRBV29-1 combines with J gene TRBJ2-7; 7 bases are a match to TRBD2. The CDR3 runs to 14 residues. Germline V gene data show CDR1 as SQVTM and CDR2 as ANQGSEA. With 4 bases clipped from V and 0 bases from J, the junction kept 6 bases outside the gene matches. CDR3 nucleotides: TGCAGCGTTGTAGGGGAGGGGATCTCCTACGAGCAGTACTTC. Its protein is CSVVGEGISYEQYF.

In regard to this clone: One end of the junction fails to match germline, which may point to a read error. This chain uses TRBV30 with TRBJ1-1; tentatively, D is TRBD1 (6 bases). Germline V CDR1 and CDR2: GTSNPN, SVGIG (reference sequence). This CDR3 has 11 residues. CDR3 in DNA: TGTGCCCGGAGGGGGGCGATTGAAGCTTTCTTT. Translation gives CARRGAIEAFF. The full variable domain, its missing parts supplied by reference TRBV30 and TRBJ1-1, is SQTIHQWPATLVQPVGSPLSLECTVEGTSNPNLYWYRQAAGRGLQLLFYSVGIGQISSEVPQNLSASRPQDRQFILSSKKLLLSDSGFYLCARRGAIEAFFGQGTRLTVV.

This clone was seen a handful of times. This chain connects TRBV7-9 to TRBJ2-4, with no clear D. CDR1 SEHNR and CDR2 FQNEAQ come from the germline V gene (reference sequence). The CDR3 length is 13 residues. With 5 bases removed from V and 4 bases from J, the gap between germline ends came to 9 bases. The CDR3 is CASSHPPKNIQYF. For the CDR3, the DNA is TGTGCCAGCAGCCACCCGCCGAAAAACATTCAGTACTTC.

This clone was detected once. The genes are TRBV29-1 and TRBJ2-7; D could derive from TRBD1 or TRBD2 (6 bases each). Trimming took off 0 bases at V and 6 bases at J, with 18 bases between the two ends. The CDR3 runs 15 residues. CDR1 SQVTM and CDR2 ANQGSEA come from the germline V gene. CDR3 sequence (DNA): TGCAGCGTTGAAGACGAGAGGGGGGCCCAACTCGAGCAGTACTTC. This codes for CSVEDERGAQLEQYF.

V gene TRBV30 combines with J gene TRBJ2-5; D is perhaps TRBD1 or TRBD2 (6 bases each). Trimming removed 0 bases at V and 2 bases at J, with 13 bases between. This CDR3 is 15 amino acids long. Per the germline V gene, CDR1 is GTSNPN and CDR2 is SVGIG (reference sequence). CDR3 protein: CAWSVGVGGQETQYF. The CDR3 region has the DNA TGTGCCTGGAGTGTCGGGGTAGGGGGGCAAGAGACCCAGTACTTC.

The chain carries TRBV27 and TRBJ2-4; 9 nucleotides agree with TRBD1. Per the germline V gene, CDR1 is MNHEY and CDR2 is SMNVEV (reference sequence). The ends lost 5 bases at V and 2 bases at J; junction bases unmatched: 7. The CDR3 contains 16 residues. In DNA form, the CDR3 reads TGTGCCAGCAGTCCGGGACAGGGCGGGACCAAAAACATTCAGTACTTC. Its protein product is CASSPGQGGTKNIQYF.

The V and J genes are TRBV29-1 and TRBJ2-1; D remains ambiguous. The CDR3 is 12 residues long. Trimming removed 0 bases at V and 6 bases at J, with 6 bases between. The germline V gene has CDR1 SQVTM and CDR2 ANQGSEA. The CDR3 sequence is CSVEDDPNEQFF. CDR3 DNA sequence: TGCAGCGTTGAAGATGATCCCAATGAGCAGTTCTTC.

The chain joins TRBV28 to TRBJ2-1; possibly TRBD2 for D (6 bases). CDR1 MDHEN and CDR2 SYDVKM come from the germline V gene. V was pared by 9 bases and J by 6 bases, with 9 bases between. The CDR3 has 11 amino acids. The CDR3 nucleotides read TGTGCCAGTGAGGAGGGCAATGAGCAGTTCTTC. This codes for CASEEGNEQFF.

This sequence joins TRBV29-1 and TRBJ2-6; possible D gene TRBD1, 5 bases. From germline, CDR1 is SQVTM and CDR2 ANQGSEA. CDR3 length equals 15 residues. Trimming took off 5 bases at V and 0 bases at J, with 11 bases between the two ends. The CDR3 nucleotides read TGCAGCGTTCCAGTACAGGACTCTGGGGCCAACGTCCTGACTTTC. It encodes CSVPVQDSGANVLTF. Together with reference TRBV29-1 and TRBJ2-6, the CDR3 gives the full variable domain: SAVISQKPSRDICQRGTSLTIQCQVDSQVTMMFWYRQQPGQSLTLIATANQGSEATYESGFVIDKFPISRPNLTFSTLTVSNMSPEDSSIYLCSVPVQDSGANVLTFGAGSRLTVL.

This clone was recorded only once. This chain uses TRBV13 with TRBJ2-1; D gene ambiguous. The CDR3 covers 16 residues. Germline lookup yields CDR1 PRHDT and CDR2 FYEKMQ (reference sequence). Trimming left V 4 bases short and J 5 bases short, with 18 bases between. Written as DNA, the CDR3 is TGTGCCAGCAGCTCAGGAAGCGCTAGTGCCCACAATGAGCAGTTCTTC. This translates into CASSSGSASAHNEQFF.

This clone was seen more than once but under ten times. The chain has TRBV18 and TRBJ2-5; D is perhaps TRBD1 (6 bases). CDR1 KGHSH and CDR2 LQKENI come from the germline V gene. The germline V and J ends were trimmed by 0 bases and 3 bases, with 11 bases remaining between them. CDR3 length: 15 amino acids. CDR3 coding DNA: TGTGCCAGCTCACCACCGCATAGGACAGAAGAGACCCAGTACTTC. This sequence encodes CASSPPHRTEETQYF.

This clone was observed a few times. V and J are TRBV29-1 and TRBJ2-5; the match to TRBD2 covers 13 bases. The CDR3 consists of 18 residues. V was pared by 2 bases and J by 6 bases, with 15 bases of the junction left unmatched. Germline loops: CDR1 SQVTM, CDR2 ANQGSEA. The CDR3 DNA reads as TGCAGCGTTGAATTCCCCTTAACTAGCGGGGGGGTTCAAAAGACCCAGTACTTC. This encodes CSVEFPLTSGGVQKTQYF.

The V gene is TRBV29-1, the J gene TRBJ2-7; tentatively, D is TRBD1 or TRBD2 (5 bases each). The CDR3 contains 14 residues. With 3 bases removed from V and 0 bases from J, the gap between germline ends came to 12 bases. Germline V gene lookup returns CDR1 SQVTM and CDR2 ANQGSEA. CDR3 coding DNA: TGCAGCGTTGATGGGGGTCAGAGCTCCTACGAGCAGTACTTC. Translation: CSVDGGQSSYEQYF.

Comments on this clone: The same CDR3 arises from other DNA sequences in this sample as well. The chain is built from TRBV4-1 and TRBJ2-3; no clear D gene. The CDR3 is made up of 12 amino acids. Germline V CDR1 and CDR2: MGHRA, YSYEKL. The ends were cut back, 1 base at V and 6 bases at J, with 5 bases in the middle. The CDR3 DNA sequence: TGCGCCAGCAGCCAAGCAGCTGATACGCAGTATTTT. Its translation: CASSQAADTQYF.

CDR3 sequence (DNA): TGTGCCAGCCAGGGAGCGGATACCCAAGAGACCCAGTACTTC. Encoded protein: CASQGADTQETQYF. The chain recombines TRBV13 with TRBJ2-5; D may correspond to TRBD1 or TRBD2 (5 bases each). This CDR3 is built from 14 residues. The germline gives CDR1 PRHDT, CDR2 FYEKMQ (reference sequence). Trimming left V 8 bases short and J 1 base short, with 14 bases between.

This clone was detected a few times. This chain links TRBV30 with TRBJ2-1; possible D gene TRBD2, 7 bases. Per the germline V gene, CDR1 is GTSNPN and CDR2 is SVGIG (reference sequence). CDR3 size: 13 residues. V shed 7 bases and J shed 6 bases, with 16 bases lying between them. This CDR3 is CALTLGGRNEQFF. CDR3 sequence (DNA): TGTGCCTTAACCCTCGGGGGGCGCAATGAGCAGTTCTTC. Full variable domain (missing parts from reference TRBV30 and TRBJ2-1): SQTIHQWPATLVQPVGSPLSLECTVEGTSNPNLYWYRQAAGRGLQLLFYSVGIGQISSEVPQNLSASRPQDRQFILSSKKLLLSDSGFYLCALTLGGRNEQFFGPGTRLTVL.

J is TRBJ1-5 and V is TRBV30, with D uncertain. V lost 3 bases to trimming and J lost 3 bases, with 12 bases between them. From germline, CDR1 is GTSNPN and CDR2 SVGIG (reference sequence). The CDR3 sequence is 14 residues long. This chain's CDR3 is CAWREVGFNQPQHF. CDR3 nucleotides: TGTGCCTGGAGGGAGGTGGGCTTCAATCAGCCCCAGCATTTT.

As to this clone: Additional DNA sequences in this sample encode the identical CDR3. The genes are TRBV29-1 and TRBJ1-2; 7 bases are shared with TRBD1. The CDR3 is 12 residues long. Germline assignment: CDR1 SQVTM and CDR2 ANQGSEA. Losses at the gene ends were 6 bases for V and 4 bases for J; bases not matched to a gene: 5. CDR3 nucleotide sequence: TGCAGCGTACCAGACAGGGCCTATGGCTACACCTTC. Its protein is CSVPDRAYGYTF. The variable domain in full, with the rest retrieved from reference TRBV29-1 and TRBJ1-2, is SAVISQKPSRDICQRGTSLTIQCQVDSQVTMMFWYRQQPGQSLTLIATANQGSEATYESGFVIDKFPISRPNLTFSTLTVSNMSPEDSSIYLCSVPDRAYGYTFGSGTRLTVV.

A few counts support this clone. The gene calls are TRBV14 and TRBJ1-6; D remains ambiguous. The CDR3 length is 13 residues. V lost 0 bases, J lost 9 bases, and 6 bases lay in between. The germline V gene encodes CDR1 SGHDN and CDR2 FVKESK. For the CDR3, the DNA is TGTGCCAGCAGCCAAGAGCAAGGTTCACCCCTCCACTTT. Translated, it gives CASSQEQGSPLHF.

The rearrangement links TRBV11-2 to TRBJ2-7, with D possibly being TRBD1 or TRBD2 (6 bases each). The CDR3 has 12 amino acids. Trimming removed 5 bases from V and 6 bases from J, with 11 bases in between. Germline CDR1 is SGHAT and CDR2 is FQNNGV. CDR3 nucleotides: TGTGCCAGCAGCGTGAAGGGGGGCGAGCAGTACTTC. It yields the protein CASSVKGGEQYF.

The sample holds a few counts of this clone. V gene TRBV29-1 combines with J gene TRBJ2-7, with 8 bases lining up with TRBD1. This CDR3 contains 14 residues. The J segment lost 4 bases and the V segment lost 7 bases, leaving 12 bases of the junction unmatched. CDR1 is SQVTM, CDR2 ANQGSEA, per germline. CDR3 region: CSAKEGQVLYEQYF. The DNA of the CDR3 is TGCAGCGCGAAAGAGGGACAGGTTCTTTACGAGCAGTACTTC.

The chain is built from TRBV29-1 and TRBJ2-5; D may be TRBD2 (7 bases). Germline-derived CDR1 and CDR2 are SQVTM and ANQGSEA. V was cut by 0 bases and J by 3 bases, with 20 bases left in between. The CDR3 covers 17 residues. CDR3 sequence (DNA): TGCAGCGTTGAAGACCTCGGGGGCCAAGCGGGGAAAGAGACCCAGTACTTC. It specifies CSVEDLGGQAGKETQYF.

The DNA of the CDR3 is TGCGCCAGCAGCCAAGAGGGAAACATTCAGTACTTC. This encodes CASSQEGNIQYF. The V call is TRBV4-1, the J call TRBJ2-4; D gene unclear. CDR1 is MGHRA and CDR2 is YSYEKL in the germline V gene. The V gene lost 0 bases and the J gene lost 6 bases, with 3 bases spanning the gap. The CDR3 contains 12 residues.

The CDR3, as DNA: TGTGCCTGGAGTGTACTAGCGGGGGCCGAAGAGACCCAGTACTTC. This translates into CAWSVLAGAEETQYF. V usage is TRBV30 and J usage is TRBJ2-5; 11 bases agree with TRBD2. CDR3 length: 15 residues. Germline assignment: CDR1 GTSNPN and CDR2 SVGIG (reference sequence). Trimming at V came to 0 bases and at J to 3 bases, leaving 3 bases not matched to a gene.